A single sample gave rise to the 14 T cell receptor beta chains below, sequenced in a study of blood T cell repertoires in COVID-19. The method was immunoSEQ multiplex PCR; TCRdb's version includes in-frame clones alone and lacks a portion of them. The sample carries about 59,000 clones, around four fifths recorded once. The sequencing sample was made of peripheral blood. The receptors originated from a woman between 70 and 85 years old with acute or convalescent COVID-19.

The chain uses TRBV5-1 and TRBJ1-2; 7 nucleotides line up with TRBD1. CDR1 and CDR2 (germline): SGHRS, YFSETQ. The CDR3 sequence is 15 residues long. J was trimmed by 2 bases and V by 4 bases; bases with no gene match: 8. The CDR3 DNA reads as TGCGCCAGCAGCCTGCCCGGGACAGCCAACTATGGCTACACCTTC. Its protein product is CASSLPGTANYGYTF.

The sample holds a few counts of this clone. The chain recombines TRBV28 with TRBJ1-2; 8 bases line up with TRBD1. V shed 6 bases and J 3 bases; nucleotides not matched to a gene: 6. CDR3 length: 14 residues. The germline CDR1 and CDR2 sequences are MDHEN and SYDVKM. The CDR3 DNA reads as TGTGCCAGCAGACCCAGGGGGCATGACTATGGCTACACCTTC. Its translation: CASRPRGHDYGYTF.

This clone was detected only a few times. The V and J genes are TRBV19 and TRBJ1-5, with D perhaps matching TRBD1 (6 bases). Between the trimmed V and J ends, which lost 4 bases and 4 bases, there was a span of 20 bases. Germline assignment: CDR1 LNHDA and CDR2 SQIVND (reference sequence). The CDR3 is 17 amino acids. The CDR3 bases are TGTGCCAGTAGTAGGGTGGGAGGGGGGCGAAGTAATCAGCCCCAGCATTTT. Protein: CASSRVGGGRSNQPQHF.

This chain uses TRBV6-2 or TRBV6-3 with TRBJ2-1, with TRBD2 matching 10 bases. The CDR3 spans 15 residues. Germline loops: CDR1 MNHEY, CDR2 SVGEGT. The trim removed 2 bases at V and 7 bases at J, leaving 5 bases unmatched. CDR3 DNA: TGTGCCAGCAGTTACAGCGGGGGGGCCAGGAATGAGCAGTTCTTC. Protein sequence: CASSYSGGARNEQFF.

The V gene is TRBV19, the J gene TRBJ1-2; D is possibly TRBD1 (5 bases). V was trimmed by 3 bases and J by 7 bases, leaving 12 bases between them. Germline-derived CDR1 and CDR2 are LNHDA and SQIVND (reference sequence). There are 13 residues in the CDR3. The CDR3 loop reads CASSMITGGGYTF. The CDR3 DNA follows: TGTGCCAGTAGTATGATTACAGGCGGTGGCTACACCTTC.

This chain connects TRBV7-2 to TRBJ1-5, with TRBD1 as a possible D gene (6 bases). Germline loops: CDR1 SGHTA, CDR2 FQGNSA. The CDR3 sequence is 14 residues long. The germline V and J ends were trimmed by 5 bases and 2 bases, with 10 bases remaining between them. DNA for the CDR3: TGTGCCAGCAGCCCCCGACAGGGCAATCAGCCCCAGCATTTT. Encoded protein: CASSPRQGNQPQHF.

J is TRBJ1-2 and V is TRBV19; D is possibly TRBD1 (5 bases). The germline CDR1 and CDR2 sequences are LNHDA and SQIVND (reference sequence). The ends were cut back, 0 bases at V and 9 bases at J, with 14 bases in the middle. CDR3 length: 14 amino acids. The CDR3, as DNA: TGTGCCAGTAGTATAGAGGGGCGATTCGCTAGCTACACCTTC. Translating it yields CASSIEGRFASYTF.

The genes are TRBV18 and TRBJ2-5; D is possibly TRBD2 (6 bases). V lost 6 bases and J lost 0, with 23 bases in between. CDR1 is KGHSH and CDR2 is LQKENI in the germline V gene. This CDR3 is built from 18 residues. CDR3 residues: CASSLKGTSLGYQETQYF. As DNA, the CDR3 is TGTGCCAGCTCCCTAAAAGGGACTTCGTTAGGGTACCAAGAGACCCAGTACTTC.

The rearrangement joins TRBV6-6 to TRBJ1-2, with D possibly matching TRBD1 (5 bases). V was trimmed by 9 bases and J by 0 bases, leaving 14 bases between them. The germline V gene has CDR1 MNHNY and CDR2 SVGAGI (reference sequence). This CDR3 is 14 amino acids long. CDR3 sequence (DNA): TGTGCCAGTACAACGGGACTAGCTAACTATGGCTACACCTTC. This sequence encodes CASTTGLANYGYTF.

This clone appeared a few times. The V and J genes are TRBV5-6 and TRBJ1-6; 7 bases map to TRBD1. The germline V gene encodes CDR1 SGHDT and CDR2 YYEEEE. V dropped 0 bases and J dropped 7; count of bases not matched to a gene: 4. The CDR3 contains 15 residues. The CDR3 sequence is CASSLEDRENSPLHF. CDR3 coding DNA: TGTGCCAGCAGCTTGGAAGACAGGGAAAATTCACCCCTCCACTTT. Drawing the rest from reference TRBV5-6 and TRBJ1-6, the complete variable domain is DAGVTQSPTHLIKTRGQQVTLRCSPKSGHDTVSWYQQALGQGPQFIFQYYEEEERQRGNFPDRFSGHQFPNYSSELNVNALLLGDSALYLCASSLEDRENSPLHFGNGTRLTVT.

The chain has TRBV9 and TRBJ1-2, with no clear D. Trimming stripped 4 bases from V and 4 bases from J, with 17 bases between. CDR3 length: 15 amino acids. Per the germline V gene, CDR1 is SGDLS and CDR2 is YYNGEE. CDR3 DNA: TGTGCCAGCAGCCGCAAGGAGGGCTGGAGCTATGGCTACACCTTC. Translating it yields CASSRKEGWSYGYTF.

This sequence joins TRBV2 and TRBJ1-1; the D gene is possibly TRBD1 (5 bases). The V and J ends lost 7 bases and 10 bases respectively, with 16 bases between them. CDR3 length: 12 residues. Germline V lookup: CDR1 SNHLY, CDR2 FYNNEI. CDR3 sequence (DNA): TGTGCCAGCAACTTCGGGACTTTCGGAGCTTTCTTT. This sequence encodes CASNFGTFGAFF.

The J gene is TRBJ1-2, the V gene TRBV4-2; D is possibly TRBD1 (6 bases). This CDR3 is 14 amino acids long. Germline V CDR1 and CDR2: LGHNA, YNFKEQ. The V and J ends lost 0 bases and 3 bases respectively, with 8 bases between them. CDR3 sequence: CASSQDSGDYGYTF. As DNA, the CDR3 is TGTGCCAGCAGCCAAGATTCAGGGGACTATGGCTACACCTTC.

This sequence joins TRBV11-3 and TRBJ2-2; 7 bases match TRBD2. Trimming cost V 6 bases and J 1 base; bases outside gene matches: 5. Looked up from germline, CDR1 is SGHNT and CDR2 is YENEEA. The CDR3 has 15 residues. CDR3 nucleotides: TGTGCCAGCAGACCCGGCGGGGGGAACACCGGGGAGCTGTTTTTT. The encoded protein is CASRPGGGNTGELFF.